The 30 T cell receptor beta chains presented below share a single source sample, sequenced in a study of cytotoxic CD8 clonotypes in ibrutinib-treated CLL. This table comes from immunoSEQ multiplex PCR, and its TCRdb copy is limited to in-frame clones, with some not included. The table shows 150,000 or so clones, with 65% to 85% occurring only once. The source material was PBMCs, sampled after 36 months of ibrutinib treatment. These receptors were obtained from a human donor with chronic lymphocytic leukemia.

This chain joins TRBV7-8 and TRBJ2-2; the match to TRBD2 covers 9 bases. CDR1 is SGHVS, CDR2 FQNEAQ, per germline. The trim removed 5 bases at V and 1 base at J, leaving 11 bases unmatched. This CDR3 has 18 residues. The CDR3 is CASSHPAQLAGNTGELFF. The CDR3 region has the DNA TGTGCCAGCAGCCACCCCGCCCAACTAGCGGGGAACACCGGGGAGCTGTTTTTT.

DNA of the CDR3: TGTGCCAGCAGGCGAGGGGAGATAGGGGGCTACACCTTC. It is translated as CASRRGEIGGYTF. This rearrangement joins TRBV6-5 to TRBJ1-2, with D perhaps matching TRBD1 (5 bases). Per germline, CDR1 MNHEY and CDR2 SVGAGI. The CDR3 covers 13 residues. Trimming pared 6 bases from V and 8 bases from J, leaving 16 bases between.

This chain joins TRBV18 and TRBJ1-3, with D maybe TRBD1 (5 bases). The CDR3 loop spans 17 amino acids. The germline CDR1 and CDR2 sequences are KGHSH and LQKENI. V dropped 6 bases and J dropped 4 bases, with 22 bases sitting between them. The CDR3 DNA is TGTGCCAGCTCCCCGACGATGGGGACCCAGGGAGGAAACACCATATATTTT. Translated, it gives CASSPTMGTQGGNTIYF.

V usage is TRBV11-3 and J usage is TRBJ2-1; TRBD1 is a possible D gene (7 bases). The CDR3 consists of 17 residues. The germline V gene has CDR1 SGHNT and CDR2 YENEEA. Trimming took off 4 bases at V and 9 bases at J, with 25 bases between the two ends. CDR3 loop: CASSSPNRGVTEGEQFF. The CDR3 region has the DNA TGTGCCAGCAGCTCGCCGAACAGGGGAGTCACGGAGGGTGAGCAGTTCTTC.

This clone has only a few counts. The CDR3 loop reads CASSIMLTVAEAFF. CDR3 DNA sequence: TGTGCCAGTAGTATAATGCTAACGGTAGCTGAAGCTTTCTTT. V is TRBV19 and J is TRBJ1-1, with unresolved D. V lost 2 bases, J lost 6 bases, and 13 bases lay in between. The CDR3 has 14 amino acids. The germline V gene has CDR1 LNHDA and CDR2 SQIVND (reference sequence).

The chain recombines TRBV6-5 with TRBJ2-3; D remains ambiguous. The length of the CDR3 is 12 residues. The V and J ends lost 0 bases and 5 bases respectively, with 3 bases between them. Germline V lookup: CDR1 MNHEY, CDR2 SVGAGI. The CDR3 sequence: CASSYSKDTQYF. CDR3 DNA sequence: TGTGCCAGCAGTTACTCGAAAGATACGCAGTATTTT.

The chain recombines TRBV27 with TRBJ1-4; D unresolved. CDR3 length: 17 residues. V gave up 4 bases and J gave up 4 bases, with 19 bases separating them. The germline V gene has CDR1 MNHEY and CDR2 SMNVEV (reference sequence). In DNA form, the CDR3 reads TGTGCCAGCAGTTCTCTCACATCCCGGGTCGGTAATGAAAAACTGTTTTTT. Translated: CASSSLTSRVGNEKLFF.

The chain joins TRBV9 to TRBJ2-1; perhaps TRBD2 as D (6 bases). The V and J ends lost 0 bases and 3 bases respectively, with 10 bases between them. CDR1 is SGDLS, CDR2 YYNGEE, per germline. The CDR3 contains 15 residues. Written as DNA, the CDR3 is TGTGCCAGCAGCGTAGATAGCGGAAACTACAATGAGCAGTTCTTC. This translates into CASSVDSGNYNEQFF. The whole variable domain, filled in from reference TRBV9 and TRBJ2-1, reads DSGVTQTPKHLITATGQRVTLRCSPRSGDLSVYWYQQSLDQGLQFLIQYYNGEERAKGNILERFSAQQFPDLHSELNLSSLELGDSALYFCASSVDSGNYNEQFFGPGTRLTVL.

CDR3 loop: CASSLGLQTAEAFF. DNA of the CDR3: TGTGCCAGCAGTTTGGGGCTCCAGACCGCTGAAGCTTTCTTT. The gene calls are TRBV28 and TRBJ1-1; D might be TRBD1 (5 bases). In germline, CDR1 is MDHEN, CDR2 SYDVKM. This CDR3 spans 14 amino acids. V was shortened by 3 bases and J by 6 bases, with 14 bases between the two germline ends.

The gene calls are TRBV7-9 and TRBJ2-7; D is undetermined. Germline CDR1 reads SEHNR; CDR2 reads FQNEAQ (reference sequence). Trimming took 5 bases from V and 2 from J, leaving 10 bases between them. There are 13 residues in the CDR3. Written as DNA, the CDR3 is TGTGCCAGCAGCCTCCGGCGCACCTACGAGCAGTACTTC. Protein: CASSLRRTYEQYF. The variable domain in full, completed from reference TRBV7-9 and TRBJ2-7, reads DTGVSQNPRHKITKRGQNVTFRCDPISEHNRLYWYRQTLGQGPEFLTYFQNEAQLEKSRLLSDRFSAERPKGSFSTLEIQRTEQGDSAMYLCASSLRRTYEQYFGPGTRLTVT.

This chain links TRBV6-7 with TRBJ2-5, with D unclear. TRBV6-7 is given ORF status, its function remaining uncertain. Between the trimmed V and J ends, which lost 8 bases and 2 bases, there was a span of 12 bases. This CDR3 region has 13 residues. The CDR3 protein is CASPWEPQETQYF. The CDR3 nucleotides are TGTGCCAGCCCTTGGGAACCACAAGAGACCCAGTACTTC.

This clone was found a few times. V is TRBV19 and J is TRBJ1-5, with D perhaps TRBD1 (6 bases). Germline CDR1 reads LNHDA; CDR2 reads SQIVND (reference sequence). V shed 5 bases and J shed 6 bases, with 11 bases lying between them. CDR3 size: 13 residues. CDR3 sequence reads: CASSPGRGQPQHF. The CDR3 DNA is TGTGCCAGTAGTCCCGGCAGGGGTCAGCCCCAGCATTTT.

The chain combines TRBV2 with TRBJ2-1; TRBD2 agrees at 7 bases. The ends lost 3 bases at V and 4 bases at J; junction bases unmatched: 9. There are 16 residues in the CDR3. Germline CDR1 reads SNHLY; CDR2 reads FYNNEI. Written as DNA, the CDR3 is TGTGCCAGCAGTGAGCCCGGTGGAGCGGGGTACAATGAGCAGTTCTTC. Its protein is CASSEPGGAGYNEQFF.

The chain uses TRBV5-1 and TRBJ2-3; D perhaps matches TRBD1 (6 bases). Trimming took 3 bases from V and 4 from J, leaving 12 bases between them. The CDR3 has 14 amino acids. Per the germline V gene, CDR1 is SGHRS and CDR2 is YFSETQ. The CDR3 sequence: CASSSFTGSDTQYF. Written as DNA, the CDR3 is TGCGCCAGCAGCTCGTTCACAGGGTCAGATACGCAGTATTTT.

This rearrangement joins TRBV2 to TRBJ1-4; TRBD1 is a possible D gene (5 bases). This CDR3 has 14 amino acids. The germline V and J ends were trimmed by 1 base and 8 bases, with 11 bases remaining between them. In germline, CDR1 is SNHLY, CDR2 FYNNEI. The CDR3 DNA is TGTGCCAGCAGTGAAGAACTCAGGGCCGAAAAACTGTTTTTT. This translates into CASSEELRAEKLFF.

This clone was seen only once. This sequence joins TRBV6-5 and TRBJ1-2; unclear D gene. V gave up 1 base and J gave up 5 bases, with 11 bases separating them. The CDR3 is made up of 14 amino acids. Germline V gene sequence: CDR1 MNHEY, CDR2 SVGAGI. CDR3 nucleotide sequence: TGTGCCAGCAGTTACTACGCCAGAACTTATGGCTACACCTTC. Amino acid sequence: CASSYYARTYGYTF.

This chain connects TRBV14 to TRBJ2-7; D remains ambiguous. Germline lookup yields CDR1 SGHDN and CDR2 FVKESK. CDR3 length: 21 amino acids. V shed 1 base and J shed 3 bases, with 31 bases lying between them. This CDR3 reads CASSQGLGQGWNVGLGYEQYF. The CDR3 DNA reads TGTGCCAGCAGCCAAGGTCTCGGGCAAGGGTGGAATGTAGGCTTAGGCTACGAGCAGTACTTC.

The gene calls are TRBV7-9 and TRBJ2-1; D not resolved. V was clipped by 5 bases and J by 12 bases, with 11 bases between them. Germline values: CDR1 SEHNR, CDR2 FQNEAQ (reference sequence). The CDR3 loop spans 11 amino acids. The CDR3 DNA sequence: TGTGCCAGCAGCATACCCCCCACGCAGTTCTTC. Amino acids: CASSIPPTQFF.

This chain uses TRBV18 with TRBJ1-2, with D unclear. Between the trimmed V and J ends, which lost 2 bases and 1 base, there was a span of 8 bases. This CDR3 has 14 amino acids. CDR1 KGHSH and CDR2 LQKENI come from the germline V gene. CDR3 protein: CASSPEAVNYGYTF. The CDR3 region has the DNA TGTGCCAGCTCACCAGAAGCCGTTAACTATGGCTACACCTTC.

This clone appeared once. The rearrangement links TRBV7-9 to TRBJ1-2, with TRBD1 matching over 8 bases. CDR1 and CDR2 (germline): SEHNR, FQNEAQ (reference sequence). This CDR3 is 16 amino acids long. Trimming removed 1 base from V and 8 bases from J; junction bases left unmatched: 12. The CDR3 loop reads CASSLDIDQGARGYTF. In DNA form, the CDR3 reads TGTGCCAGCAGCTTAGACATCGACCAGGGGGCGCGAGGCTACACCTTC.

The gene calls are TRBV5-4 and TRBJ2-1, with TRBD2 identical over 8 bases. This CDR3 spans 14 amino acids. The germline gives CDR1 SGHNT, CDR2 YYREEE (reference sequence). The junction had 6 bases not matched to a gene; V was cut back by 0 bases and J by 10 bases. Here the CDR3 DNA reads TGTGCCAGCAGCTTGGAGCTAGCGGGCAGGGAGCAGTTCTTC. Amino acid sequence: CASSLELAGREQFF. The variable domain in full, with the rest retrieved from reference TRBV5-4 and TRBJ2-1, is ETGVTQSPTHLIKTRGQQVTLRCSSQSGHNTVSWYQQALGQGPQFIFQYYREEENGRGNFPPRFSGLQFPNYSSELNVNALELDDSALYLCASSLELAGREQFFGPGTRLTVL.

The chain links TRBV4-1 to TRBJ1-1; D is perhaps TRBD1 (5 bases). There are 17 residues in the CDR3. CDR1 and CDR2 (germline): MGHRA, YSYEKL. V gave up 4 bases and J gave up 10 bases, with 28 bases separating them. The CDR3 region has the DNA TGCGCCAGCAGCCCAGGATTTTTGGGACCCCGGGGTAGGGGAGCTTTCTTT. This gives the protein CASSPGFLGPRGRGAFF.

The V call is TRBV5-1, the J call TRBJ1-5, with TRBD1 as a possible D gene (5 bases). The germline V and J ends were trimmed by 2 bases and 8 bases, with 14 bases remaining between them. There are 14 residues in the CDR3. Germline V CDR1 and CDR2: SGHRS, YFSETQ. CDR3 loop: CASSFSSGSEPQHF. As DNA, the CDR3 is TGCGCCAGCAGCTTTAGTTCAGGGAGTGAGCCCCAGCATTTT.

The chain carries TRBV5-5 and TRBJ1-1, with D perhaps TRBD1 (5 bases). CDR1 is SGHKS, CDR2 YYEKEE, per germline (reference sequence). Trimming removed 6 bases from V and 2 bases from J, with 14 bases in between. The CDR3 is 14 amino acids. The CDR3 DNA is TGTGCCAGCAACCGGAAGACAGCTAACACTGAAGCTTTCTTT. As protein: CASNRKTANTEAFF.

The CDR3 bases are TGTGCCAGCAGTTACCTCCCACAGGGTGAAAAACTGTTTTTT. Amino acid sequence: CASSYLPQGEKLFF. The rearrangement joins TRBV6-5 to TRBJ1-4; D is perhaps TRBD1 (6 bases). Per germline, CDR1 MNHEY and CDR2 SVGAGI. CDR3 size: 14 residues. Trimming left V 2 bases short and J 7 bases short, with 11 bases between.

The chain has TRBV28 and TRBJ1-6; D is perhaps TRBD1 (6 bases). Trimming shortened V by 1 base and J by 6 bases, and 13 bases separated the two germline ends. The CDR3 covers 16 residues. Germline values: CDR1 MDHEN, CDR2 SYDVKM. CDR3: CASSLLRGASNSPLHF. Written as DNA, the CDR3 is TGTGCCAGCAGTTTATTGCGGGGGGCCTCTAATTCACCCCTCCACTTT.

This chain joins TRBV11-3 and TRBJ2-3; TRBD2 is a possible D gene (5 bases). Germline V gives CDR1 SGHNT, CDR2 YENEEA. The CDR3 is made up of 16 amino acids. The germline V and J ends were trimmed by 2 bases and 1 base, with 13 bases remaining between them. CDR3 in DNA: TGTGCCAGCAGCTTACCCACGGGGTATCGCACAGATACGCAGTATTTT. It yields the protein CASSLPTGYRTDTQYF.

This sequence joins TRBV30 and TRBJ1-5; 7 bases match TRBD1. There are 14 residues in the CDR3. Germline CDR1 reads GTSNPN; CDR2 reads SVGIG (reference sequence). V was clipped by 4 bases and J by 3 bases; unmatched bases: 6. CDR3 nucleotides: TGTGCCTGGACCGAGGGGGCCACCAATCAGCCCCAGCATTTT. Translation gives CAWTEGATNQPQHF.

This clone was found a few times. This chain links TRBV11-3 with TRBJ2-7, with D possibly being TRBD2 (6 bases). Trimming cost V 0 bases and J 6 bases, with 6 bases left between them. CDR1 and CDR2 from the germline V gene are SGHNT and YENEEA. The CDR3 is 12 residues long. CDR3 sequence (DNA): TGTGCCAGCAGCTTAGAGGGGGGCGAGCAGTACTTC. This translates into CASSLEGGEQYF.

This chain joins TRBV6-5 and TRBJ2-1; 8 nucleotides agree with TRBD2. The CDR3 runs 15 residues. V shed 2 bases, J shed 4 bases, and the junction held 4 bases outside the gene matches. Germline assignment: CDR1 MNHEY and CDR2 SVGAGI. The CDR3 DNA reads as TGTGCCAGCAGTTACCGACGGGAGGGGTACAATGAGCAGTTCTTC. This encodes CASSYRREGYNEQFF.